A single sample is the source of the 24 T cell receptor beta chains below, sequenced in a study of blood T cell repertoires in COVID-19. Sequenced by immunoSEQ multiplex PCR; TCRdb stores in-frame clones only, minus some. The sample holds about 270,000 clones, about 87% seen once. The sample consisted of peripheral blood. The receptors were gathered from a woman between 45 and 65 years old with acute or convalescent COVID-19.

The chain combines TRBV19 with TRBJ1-5, with 7 bases fitting TRBD1. CDR1 LNHDA and CDR2 SQIVND come from the germline V gene (reference sequence). This CDR3 is built from 18 residues. The V gene end was trimmed by 4 bases and the J gene end by 0 bases; junction bases not matched to a gene: 12. CDR3 in amino acids: CASSTNRGPTLSNQPQHF. The CDR3 nucleotides read TGTGCCAGTAGTACTAACAGGGGCCCCACTCTTAGCAATCAGCCCCAGCATTTT.

The J gene is TRBJ2-7, the V gene TRBV21-1; the D segment call TRBD1 is taken from the table without a DNA check. TRBV21-1 is flagged as a pseudogene. The CDR3 totals 15 residues. The CDR3 here is CASSATGGKAYEQYF. As DNA, the CDR3 is TGTGCCAGCAGCGCAACAGGGGGAAAAGCTTACGAGCAGTACTTC.

In its sample, this clone was seen once. The V gene is TRBV4-3, the J gene TRBJ1-5, with 8 bases matching TRBD1. In germline, CDR1 is LGHNA, CDR2 YSLEER. This CDR3 is 14 amino acids long. V lost 5 bases and J lost 4; bases outside the gene matches: 4. The CDR3 coding sequence is TGCGCCAGCAGCATACGGACAGGGAATCAGCCCCAGCATTTT. Protein sequence: CASSIRTGNQPQHF.

This chain uses TRBV18 with TRBJ2-7; a possible D gene is TRBD1 (5 bases). The CDR3 has 13 amino acids. CDR1 is KGHSH, CDR2 LQKENI, per germline. V lost 3 bases and J 3 bases, leaving 9 bases between the germline ends. CDR3 sequence reads: CASSPGPNYEQYF. Written as DNA, the CDR3 is TGTGCCAGCTCACCGGGGCCGAACTACGAGCAGTACTTC.

The V call is TRBV4-2, the J call TRBJ2-7; a possible D gene is TRBD2 (5 bases). This CDR3 has 15 residues. The V and J ends lost 2 bases and 0 bases respectively, with 11 bases between them. Germline CDR1 and CDR2: LGHNA and YNFKEQ. The CDR3 bases are TGTGCCAGCAGCCAAACAGCGGAACTCTCCTACGAGCAGTACTTC. Translated: CASSQTAELSYEQYF.

The chain uses TRBV11-3 and TRBJ1-1; D might be TRBD1 (5 bases). CDR3 size: 12 residues. Germline CDR1 and CDR2: SGHNT and YENEEA. Trimming stripped 4 bases from V and 4 bases from J, with 7 bases between. This CDR3 reads CASSSGGTEAFF. The CDR3 DNA is TGTGCCAGCAGCTCCGGGGGCACTGAAGCTTTCTTT.

This chain links TRBV6-5 with TRBJ2-5; TRBD2 matches at 9 bases. V shed 5 bases and J 4 bases; nucleotides not matched to a gene: 8. The CDR3 is 15 amino acids. Germline loops: CDR1 MNHEY, CDR2 SVGAGI. The CDR3 bases are TGTGCCAGCAGTCCCCGGACTAGCGAAGGAGAGACCCAGTACTTC. This gives the protein CASSPRTSEGETQYF.

V is TRBV9 and J is TRBJ2-7; 9 bases fit TRBD2. J was trimmed by 3 bases and V by 0 bases; bases with no gene match: 4. CDR1 is SGDLS, CDR2 YYNGEE, per germline. This CDR3 is 15 amino acids long. CDR3 DNA sequence: TGTGCCAGCAGCGTAGCGGCTAGCGGGAACTACGAGCAGTACTTC. Translating gives CASSVAASGNYEQYF.

The chain couples TRBV7-2 to TRBJ1-2; TRBD1 aligns across 9 bases. With 7 bases clipped from V and 1 base from J, the junction kept 13 bases outside the gene matches. There are 17 residues in the CDR3. From germline, CDR1 is SGHTA and CDR2 FQGNSA. The CDR3 region has the DNA TGTGCCAGCACCTTTCGTTATCCGGGACAGGGTAACTATGGCTACACCTTC. Amino acid sequence: CASTFRYPGQGNYGYTF. Full variable domain (missing parts from reference TRBV7-2 and TRBJ1-2): GAGVSQSPSNKVTEKGKDVELRCDPISGHTALYWYRQSLGQGLEFLIYFQGNSAPDKSGLPSDRFSAERTGGSVSTLTIQRTQQEDSAVYLCASTFRYPGQGNYGYTFGSGTRLTVV.

The sample holds a few counts of this clone. This chain joins TRBV9 and TRBJ2-7, with 7 bases fitting TRBD2. CDR1 and CDR2 (germline): SGDLS, YYNGEE. The trim removed 1 base at V and 5 bases at J, leaving 6 bases unmatched. CDR3 length: 14 amino acids. The CDR3 here is CASSVWGGSHEQYF. The CDR3 DNA reads as TGTGCCAGCAGCGTATGGGGGGGATCCCACGAGCAGTACTTC.

The V gene is TRBV9, the J gene TRBJ2-1; D call uncertain. Germline V gene sequence: CDR1 SGDLS, CDR2 YYNGEE. The CDR3 spans 16 residues. The V end lost 2 bases, the J end lost 0 bases, and 12 bases lay between the germline ends. The CDR3 region is CASSVFGGSSYNEQFF. Here the CDR3 DNA reads TGTGCCAGCAGCGTCTTCGGCGGAAGCTCCTACAATGAGCAGTTCTTC.

This sequence joins TRBV24-1 and TRBJ2-5; TRBD2 agrees at 12 bases. CDR3 length equals 17 residues. J gave up 7 bases and V 0 bases, and 8 bases lay outside the gene matches. CDR1 and CDR2 (germline): KGHDR, SFDVKD. CDR3 protein: CATSDLSTSGSFGTQYF. The CDR3 nucleotides read TGTGCCACCAGTGATTTGTCGACTAGCGGGAGTTTCGGGACCCAGTACTTC.

This chain joins TRBV6-5 and TRBJ1-5, with a tentative D call TRBD1 (5 bases). V dropped 0 bases and J dropped 11 bases, with 11 bases sitting between them. This CDR3 is built from 13 residues. Germline V CDR1 and CDR2: MNHEY, SVGAGI. CDR3: CASSYSGDTAQHF. The CDR3 DNA is TGTGCCAGCAGTTACTCAGGGGATACAGCCCAGCATTTT.

V is TRBV5-6 and J is TRBJ2-1; 8 positions agree with TRBD1. J was trimmed by 7 bases and V by 1 base; bases with no gene match: 4. This CDR3 comprises 14 residues. CDR1 SGHDT and CDR2 YYEEEE come from the germline V gene. CDR3 sequence (DNA): TGTGCCAGCAGCTTGCAGGGGGCAGTTAATGAGCAGTTCTTC. Residues: CASSLQGAVNEQFF.

J is TRBJ2-3 and V is TRBV4-1, with 12 bases aligning to TRBD2. CDR1 and CDR2 from the germline V gene are MGHRA and YSYEKL. The CDR3 covers 15 residues. The ends lost 4 bases at V and 7 bases at J; junction bases unmatched: 6. This CDR3 reads CASSLQGLAGYTQYF. CDR3 bases: TGCGCCAGCAGCCTCCAGGGACTAGCGGGCTATACGCAGTATTTT.

The rearrangement links TRBV2 to TRBJ1-2, with a tentative D call TRBD1 (6 bases). V lost 9 bases, J lost 4 bases, and 18 bases lay in between. This CDR3 is built from 14 residues. Germline V gene lookup returns CDR1 SNHLY and CDR2 FYNNEI. The CDR3 region is CASHENRESYGYTF. The DNA for the CDR3 is TGTGCCAGTCATGAGAACAGGGAGAGCTATGGCTACACCTTC.

This chain links TRBV5-8 with TRBJ1-5, with TRBD1 matching 7 bases. V was clipped by 4 bases and J by 5 bases; unmatched bases: 9. The CDR3 runs 15 residues. CDR1 SGHTS and CDR2 YDEGEE come from the germline V gene. Here the CDR3 DNA reads TGTGCCAGCAGCGCTGACAGGGACGATTATCAGCCCCAGCATTTT. Translated: CASSADRDDYQPQHF.

This clone occurred once. The chain carries TRBV2 and TRBJ2-5; D perhaps matches TRBD2 (6 bases). The CDR3 has 14 amino acids. Trimming took off 1 base at V and 1 base at J, with 7 bases between the two ends. Germline V gives CDR1 SNHLY, CDR2 FYNNEI. CDR3 nucleotides: TGTGCCAGCAGTGAAGGGGAGGCCCAAGAGACCCAGTACTTC. Residues: CASSEGEAQETQYF.

The chain joins TRBV11-1 to TRBJ2-7; D is perhaps TRBD1 (6 bases). V lost 5 bases and J 3 bases, leaving 17 bases between the germline ends. The CDR3 loop spans 15 amino acids. The V gene's germline CDR1 is SGHAT and CDR2 FQDESV (reference sequence). This CDR3 reads CASSLGARGRYEQYF. The CDR3 DNA reads as TGTGCCAGCAGCCTCGGGGCCAGGGGTCGCTACGAGCAGTACTTC.

This clone was recorded only once. This chain uses TRBV5-1 with TRBJ2-1, with 12 bases matching TRBD2. The CDR3 is made up of 17 amino acids. Losses at the gene ends were 0 bases for V and 7 bases for J; bases not matched to a gene: 8. CDR1 and CDR2 from the germline V gene are SGHRS and YFSETQ. The DNA for the CDR3 is TGCGCCAGCAGCTTGGGGCTCCTAGCGGGAGGGGGGAATGAGCAGTTCTTC. This gives the protein CASSLGLLAGGGNEQFF.

The CDR3 DNA follows: TGTGCCAGTAGTAGTACAGGGATCCACGAGCAGTACTTC. As protein: CASSSTGIHEQYF. V usage is TRBV19 and J usage is TRBJ2-7; possibly TRBD1 for D (6 bases). The CDR3 totals 13 residues. V was shortened by 4 bases and J by 5 bases, with 12 bases between the two germline ends. The germline V gene encodes CDR1 LNHDA and CDR2 SQIVND (reference sequence).

CDR3 amino acids: CASSETENSPLHF. CDR3 nucleotides: TGTGCCAGCAGCGAGACAGAAAATTCACCCCTCCACTTT. The chain joins TRBV5-4 to TRBJ1-6; the D gene is possibly TRBD1 (5 bases). Trimming stripped 4 bases from V and 7 bases from J, with 9 bases between. The germline gives CDR1 SGHNT, CDR2 YYREEE (reference sequence). This CDR3 has 13 amino acids.

With regard to this clone: A junction end diverges from the germline sequence, so it may reflect a read error. The J gene is TRBJ2-7, the V gene TRBV7-7, with 8 positions matching TRBD2. Germline V gene data show CDR1 as SSHAT and CDR2 as FNYEAQ (reference sequence). The CDR3 covers 15 residues. The CDR3 coding sequence is TGTGCTAGCAGCTTAGCGGCTAGCGGGTACTCCGAGCAGTACTTC. Translating gives CASSLAASGYSEQYF.

A few counts support this clone. This chain joins TRBV19 and TRBJ2-1; D unclear. V lost 3 bases to trimming and J lost 6 bases, with 6 bases between them. Germline V gene lookup returns CDR1 LNHDA and CDR2 SQIVND (reference sequence). The CDR3 is 12 amino acids. Here the CDR3 reads CASSILANEQFF. DNA of the CDR3: TGTGCCAGTAGTATCTTAGCCAATGAGCAGTTCTTC.